This T cell receptor (beta chain) was recovered during a study of T cell changes during pregnancy in multiple sclerosis. This clone has a single count. Only in-frame clones appear in the TCRdb table, and some are missing; sequencing was by immunoSEQ multiplex PCR. The repertoire consists of tens of thousands of clones, with approximately 95% occurring once and the leading ten covering roughly 7%. The sequence was obtained from a female donor with multiple sclerosis, enrolled in a pregnancy study. Sequenced here: CD8+ T cells from peripheral blood mononuclear cells, sampled in the third trimester of pregnancy.

CDR3 region: CASSDYRGSRVEQYF. CDR3 bases: TGCGCCAGCAGTGACTACAGGGGGTCTCGTGTCGAGCAGTACTTC. The rearrangement uses TRBV10-2 and TRBJ2-7; 8 nucleotides line up with TRBD1. Germline lookup yields CDR1 WSHSY and CDR2 SAAADI. The V gene end was trimmed by 3 bases and the J gene end by 6 bases; junction bases not matched to a gene: 10. The length of the CDR3 is 15 residues.